The 25 T cell receptor beta chains given below trace back to one sample, sequenced in a study of cytomegalovirus exposure and HLA in healthy donors. Vbeta (60) and Jbeta (13) primers were used in the PCR. Sequenced by immunoSEQ multiplex PCR; TCRdb stores in-frame clones only, minus some. The sample consists of around 62,000 clones, 60% to 80% of them appearing once. Material for sequencing was PBMCs. The origin of the receptors is a male donor in good health and CMV-seropositive.

This clone was seen a few times. The genes are TRBV27 and TRBJ2-7, with D maybe TRBD2 (7 bases). The V end was cut by 3 bases, the J end by 2 bases, with 14 bases between. The CDR3 is 15 amino acids. Germline lookup yields CDR1 MNHEY and CDR2 SMNVEV (reference sequence). The CDR3 sequence: CASSFAGAGTYEQYF. The CDR3 DNA follows: TGTGCCAGCAGTTTCGCGGGGGCAGGGACCTACGAGCAGTACTTC.

The V and J genes are TRBV7-9 and TRBJ2-7; 9 bases are a match to TRBD1. Trimming cost V 5 bases and J 2 bases; bases outside gene matches: 7. Germline V gene data show CDR1 as SEHNR and CDR2 as FQNEAQ (reference sequence). The CDR3 covers 15 residues. The DNA for the CDR3 is TGTGCCAGCAGCGCGCTCGGGACAGGGACCTACGAGCAGTACTTC. It is translated as CASSALGTGTYEQYF.

V gene TRBV7-2 combines with J gene TRBJ1-2; TRBD1 matches 9 bases. The CDR3 runs 16 residues. V was pared by 3 bases and J by 8 bases, with 13 bases of the junction left unmatched. From germline, CDR1 is SGHTA and CDR2 FQGNSA. This CDR3 is CASSFLGDRAVEGYTF. The CDR3 DNA is TGTGCCAGCAGCTTCTTAGGGGACAGGGCTGTGGAGGGCTACACCTTC.

J is TRBJ1-2 and V is TRBV19; D is undetermined. The CDR3 length is 13 residues. V was cut by 6 bases and J by 7 bases, with 15 bases left in between. Germline CDR1 reads LNHDA; CDR2 reads SQIVND (reference sequence). CDR3 in amino acids: CASSPLPLGGYTF. DNA for the CDR3: TGTGCCAGTAGCCCTCTCCCCCTAGGTGGCTACACCTTC. The full variable domain, rest sourced from reference TRBV19 and TRBJ1-2, is DGGITQSPKYLFRKEGQNVTLSCEQNLNHDAMYWYRQDPGQGLRLIYYSQIVNDFQKGDIAEGYSVSREKKESFPLTVTSAQKNPTAFYLCASSPLPLGGYTFGSGTRLTVV.

The J gene is TRBJ2-1, the V gene TRBV15; perhaps TRBD2 as D (5 bases). V shed 0 bases and J shed 0 bases, with 9 bases lying between them. The CDR3 consists of 16 residues. Germline V lookup: CDR1 LNHNV, CDR2 YYDKDF (reference sequence). CDR3 DNA: TGTGCCACCAGCAGAGAGACTACCACCTCCTACAATGAGCAGTTCTTC. Its translation is CATSRETTTSYNEQFF.

This clone was detected only once. The CDR3 loop reads CASSQETARLNTGELFF. For the CDR3, the DNA is TGCGCCAGCAGCCAAGAAACAGCACGCCTGAACACCGGGGAGCTGTTTTTT. The gene calls are TRBV4-3 and TRBJ2-2; D not certain. V was shortened by 0 bases and J by 1 base, with 12 bases between the two germline ends. Germline CDR1 LGHNA, CDR2 YSLEER. The CDR3 extends over 17 amino acids.

This clone has just a few counts. V and J are TRBV5-4 and TRBJ2-7; 7 nucleotides line up with TRBD1. The CDR3 extends over 14 amino acids. Per the germline V gene, CDR1 is SGHNT and CDR2 is YYREEE (reference sequence). V shed 3 bases and J 6 bases; nucleotides not matched to a gene: 9. The CDR3 DNA is TGTGCCAGCAGCTATTACAGGGGAACGGGCGAGCAGTACTTC. Its translation is CASSYYRGTGEQYF. The variable domain in full, with the rest retrieved from reference TRBV5-4 and TRBJ2-7, is ETGVTQSPTHLIKTRGQQVTLRCSSQSGHNTVSWYQQALGQGPQFIFQYYREEENGRGNFPPRFSGLQFPNYSSELNVNALELDDSALYLCASSYYRGTGEQYFGPGTRLTVT.

V is TRBV7-9 and J is TRBJ1-1; D possibly corresponds to TRBD1 (6 bases). The ends were cut back, 8 bases at V and 1 base at J, with 11 bases in the middle. CDR3 length equals 13 residues. The germline V gene has CDR1 SEHNR and CDR2 FQNEAQ (reference sequence). The DNA for the CDR3 is TGTGCCAGCGGGGGCAACGCGAACACTGAAGCTTTCTTT. Translated: CASGGNANTEAFF.

This chain joins TRBV9 and TRBJ1-4, with D perhaps TRBD1 (6 bases). There are 14 residues in the CDR3. Trimming removed 7 bases at V and 7 bases at J, with 17 bases between. Germline V CDR1 and CDR2: SGDLS, YYNGEE. The CDR3, as DNA: TGTGCCAGCTCCCGGGACATACAATTTGAAAAACTGTTTTTT. This gives the protein CASSRDIQFEKLFF.

Concerning this clone: The sample carries other DNA sequences with the same CDR3. The V call is TRBV2, the J call TRBJ1-5; 7 bases are shared with TRBD1. Germline V CDR1 and CDR2: SNHLY, FYNNEI. The V and J ends lost 7 bases and 4 bases, in that order; junction bases with no gene match: 4. The CDR3 is 13 residues long. Here the CDR3 reads CASTGGSNQPQHF. Written as DNA, the CDR3 is TGTGCCAGCACAGGGGGTTCGAATCAGCCCCAGCATTTT.

The chain employs TRBV15 and TRBJ2-2, with 7 bases that match TRBD2. J lost 8 bases, V lost 4 bases, and 7 bases had no gene match. Germline CDR1 LNHNV, CDR2 YYDKDF (reference sequence). The CDR3 runs to 14 residues. The CDR3 DNA follows: TGTGCCACCAGCACTCGCGGGGGAACGGGGGAGCTGTTTTTT. It translates to CATSTRGGTGELFF.

The rearrangement uses TRBV10-3 and TRBJ2-5; 10 bases match TRBD2. The CDR3 totals 14 residues. V lost 6 bases, J lost 5 bases, and 6 bases stayed unmatched. The germline gives CDR1 ENHRY, CDR2 SYGVKD. CDR3 nucleotide sequence: TGTGCCATCAGCCCAGCGGGGGGGCTGGAGACCCAGTACTTC. It specifies CAISPAGGLETQYF.

This clone was counted a few times. The chain employs TRBV7-9 and TRBJ2-3, with TRBD2 matching over 11 bases. Unmatched junction bases numbered 9, after V lost 4 bases and J lost 3 bases. This CDR3 region has 17 residues. The germline CDR1 and CDR2 sequences are SEHNR and FQNEAQ (reference sequence). The CDR3 protein is CASSSRISSGGTDTQYF. CDR3 bases: TGTGCCAGCAGCTCGCGGATATCTAGCGGGGGGACAGATACGCAGTATTTT.

This clone was recorded a few times. The CDR3 protein is CASSYSTGAKNQPQHF. The CDR3, as DNA: TGTGCCAGCAGTTATTCGACAGGGGCGAAGAATCAGCCCCAGCATTTT. The chain has TRBV6-6 and TRBJ1-5; 8 bases are a match to TRBD1. Trimming cost V 3 bases and J 4 bases; bases outside gene matches: 8. The V gene's germline CDR1 is MNHNY and CDR2 SVGAGI (reference sequence). The CDR3 sequence is 16 residues long.

The J gene is TRBJ2-1, the V gene TRBV5-6; 8 bases align to TRBD1. Per germline, CDR1 SGHDT and CDR2 YYEEEE. The J segment lost 10 bases and the V segment lost 1 base, leaving 4 bases of the junction unmatched. The CDR3 spans 13 residues. This chain's CDR3 is CASSLRQGHEQFF. CDR3 sequence (DNA): TGTGCCAGCAGCTTGAGACAGGGGCACGAGCAGTTCTTC.

The J gene is TRBJ1-5, the V gene TRBV15, with a possible D match to TRBD1 (6 bases). V dropped 1 base and J dropped 7 bases, with 11 bases sitting between them. CDR1 LNHNV and CDR2 YYDKDF come from the germline V gene (reference sequence). The CDR3 runs to 14 residues. The CDR3: CATSRVAGDQPQHF. The DNA of the CDR3 is TGTGCCACCAGCAGAGTGGCAGGGGACCAGCCCCAGCATTTT.

This clone was seen a handful of times. CDR3 in amino acids: CASSPTGGNEKLFF. Here the CDR3 DNA reads TGTGCCAGCAGCCCGACAGGGGGCAATGAAAAACTGTTTTTT. The rearrangement joins TRBV13 to TRBJ1-4; 10 bases match TRBD1. Germline CDR1 reads PRHDT; CDR2 reads FYEKMQ (reference sequence). This CDR3 is built from 14 residues. J was trimmed by 5 bases and V by 5 bases; bases with no gene match: 2.

V and J are TRBV4-1 and TRBJ2-7; 7 positions match TRBD1. CDR1 and CDR2 from the germline V gene are MGHRA and YSYEKL. This CDR3 region has 14 residues. Unmatched junction bases numbered 5, after V lost 2 bases and J lost 4 bases. This chain's CDR3 is CASSQWAGGYEQYF. As DNA, the CDR3 is TGCGCCAGCAGCCAATGGGCAGGGGGTTACGAGCAGTACTTC.

The V call is TRBV5-1, the J call TRBJ2-1; 8 bases line up with TRBD1. V trimming: 0 bases; J trimming: 14 bases; junction bases outside the gene matches: 7. CDR3 length: 13 residues. Germline assignment: CDR1 SGHRS and CDR2 YFSETQ. The CDR3 DNA reads as TGCGCCAGCAGCTTGGCCGAACCACAGGGGGAGTTCTTC. The encoded protein is CASSLAEPQGEFF.

This chain links TRBV29-1 with TRBJ2-7, with D possibly TRBD1 on 6 matching bases. Germline lookup yields CDR1 SQVTM and CDR2 ANQGSEA. The length of the CDR3 is 14 residues. V was pared by 2 bases and J by 4 bases, with 15 bases between. The CDR3 reads CSVETPGQSYEQYF. The CDR3 nucleotides are TGCAGCGTTGAAACTCCGGGACAATCTTACGAGCAGTACTTC.

The chain has TRBV27 and TRBJ2-7; 12 positions match TRBD2. Trimming cost V 5 bases and J 5 bases; bases outside gene matches: 7. The CDR3 runs 15 residues. Germline-derived CDR1 and CDR2 are MNHEY and SMNVEV (reference sequence). CDR3: CASSGLAGGPHEQYF. The CDR3 coding sequence is TGTGCCAGCAGTGGTCTAGCGGGGGGGCCCCACGAGCAGTACTTC.

The V gene is TRBV6-1, the J gene TRBJ1-2; D is unresolved. Germline-derived CDR1 and CDR2 are MNHNS and SASEGT. CDR3 length: 11 amino acids. Trimming took 4 bases from V and 8 from J, leaving 8 bases between them. The DNA of the CDR3 is TGTGCCAGCAGTGCGGGAGGCGGCTACACCTTC. It yields the protein CASSAGGGYTF.

The V and J genes are TRBV29-1 and TRBJ1-2, with 11 bases fitting TRBD1. The CDR3 is 12 amino acids. V was clipped by 7 bases and J by 6 bases; unmatched bases: 4. CDR1 and CDR2 (germline): SQVTM, ANQGSEA. CDR3 DNA sequence: TGCAGCGGCAAGGGACAGGGGGATGGCTACACCTTC. Protein: CSGKGQGDGYTF.

The rearrangement joins TRBV29-1 to TRBJ2-2; D perhaps matches TRBD1 (5 bases). CDR1 is SQVTM, CDR2 ANQGSEA, per germline. This CDR3 has 15 residues. The V end lost 2 bases, the J end lost 0 bases, and 10 bases lay between the germline ends. The DNA of the CDR3 is TGCAGCGTTGAATCGGCAGGGTCGAACACCGGGGAGCTGTTTTTT. Its translation: CSVESAGSNTGELFF.

V and J are TRBV4-1 and TRBJ2-1; weak D call: TRBD1 (6 bases). Per germline, CDR1 MGHRA and CDR2 YSYEKL. Trimming removed 1 base from V and 9 bases from J, with 16 bases in between. The CDR3 runs 15 residues. The CDR3 DNA reads as TGCGCCAGCAGCCAAGCCCCCTGGGGCAGGGGTGAGCAGTTCTTC. Its protein product is CASSQAPWGRGEQFF.